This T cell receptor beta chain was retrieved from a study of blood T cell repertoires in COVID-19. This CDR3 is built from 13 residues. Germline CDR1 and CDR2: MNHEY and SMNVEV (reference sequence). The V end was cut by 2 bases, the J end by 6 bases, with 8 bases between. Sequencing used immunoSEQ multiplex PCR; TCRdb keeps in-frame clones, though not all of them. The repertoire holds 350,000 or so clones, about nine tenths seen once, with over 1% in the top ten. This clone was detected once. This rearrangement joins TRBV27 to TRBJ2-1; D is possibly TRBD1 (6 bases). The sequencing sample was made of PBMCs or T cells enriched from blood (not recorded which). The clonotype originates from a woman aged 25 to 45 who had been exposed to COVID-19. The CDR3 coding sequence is TGTGCCAGCAGTTTAACAGGGAGCAATGAGCAGTTCTTC. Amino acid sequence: CASSLTGSNEQFF.